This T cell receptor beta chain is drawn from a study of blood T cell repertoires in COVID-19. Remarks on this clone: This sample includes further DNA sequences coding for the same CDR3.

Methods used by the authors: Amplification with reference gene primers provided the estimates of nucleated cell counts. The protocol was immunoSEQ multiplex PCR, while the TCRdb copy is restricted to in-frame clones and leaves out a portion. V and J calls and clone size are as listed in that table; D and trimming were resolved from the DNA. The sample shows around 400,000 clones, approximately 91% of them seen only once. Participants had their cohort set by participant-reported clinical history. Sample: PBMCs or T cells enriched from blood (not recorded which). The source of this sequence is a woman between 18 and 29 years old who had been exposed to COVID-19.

The CDR3 bases are TGTGCCAGCAGCCAAGACCCGAGCTCTGGAAACACCATATATTTT. This gives the protein CASSQDPSSGNTIYF. The genes are TRBV3-1 (or the pseudogene TRBV3-2) and TRBJ1-3; D is uncertain. CDR1 and CDR2 from the germline V gene are LGHDT and YNNKEL (reference sequence). The CDR3 covers 15 residues. V lost 0 bases to trimming and J lost 0 bases, with 6 bases between them.